This TCR beta chain was recorded in a study of T cells in localized non-small cell lung cancer. Regarding this clone: The antigen remains undetermined.

Study outcomes and limitations: Greater T cell density in blood accompanied longer overall survival. In adjacent lung appeared a median 57 of the top 100 tumor clones. As only one tumor region underwent sequencing, heterogeneity remains possible.

Clones were read by immunoSEQ multiplex PCR, and TCRdb kept only the in-frame ones, dropping some. This sample has 50,000 to 65,000 clones; around three quarters occur once, and the top ten carry approximately 4.8%. The origin of this receptor is a woman aged 40-70 years with stage II lung adenocarcinoma. The source was PBMCs, collected before any cancer treatment.

CDR3 DNA: TGTGCCAGCAGCTTGGTGGCAGGACCTTCCTACAATGAGCAGTTCTTC. Residues: CASSLVAGPSYNEQFF. The chain is built from TRBV5-4 and TRBJ2-1; D not certain. This CDR3 has 16 amino acids. Trimming removed 0 bases at V and 1 base at J, with 11 bases between. CDR1 and CDR2 from the germline V gene are SGHNT and YYREEE (reference sequence).